A single sample is the source of the 17 T cell receptor beta chains below, sequenced in a study of patients and donors after allogeneic stem cell transplantation. Each CDR3 protein gets one entry after TCRdb re-called the RT-PCR reads with MiXCR. The sample lists 800,000 to 1,000,000 distinct CDR3 sequences, over 15% seen once, with around 6% in the top ten. Sequenced input: blood, either unsorted or a sorted T cell fraction (not recorded which). These receptor sequences come from a human donor who was either an allogeneic HSCT recipient or a stem cell or donor lymphocyte infusion donor (not recorded which). It is not recorded whose cells these are; they may come from a transplant donor.

The chain carries TRBV7-6 and TRBJ2-5, with TRBD2 matching over 10 bases. CDR3 size: 18 residues. Trimming removed 2 bases from V and 4 bases from J; junction bases left unmatched: 13. Germline V gives CDR1 SGHVS, CDR2 FNYEAQ. The CDR3 DNA sequence: TGTGCCAGCAGCTTATTACGCGGAGCGGGGGGGCTTTTAGAGACCCAGTACTTC. This translates into CASSLLRGAGGLLETQYF.

This clonotype was observed a handful of times. The rearrangement joins TRBV10-3 to TRBJ2-7, with D hard to call. Germline V CDR1 and CDR2: ENHRY, SYGVKD. This CDR3 comprises 11 residues. The germline V and J ends were trimmed by 5 bases and 7 bases, with 9 bases remaining between them. CDR3 protein: CAISTVYEQYF. As DNA, the CDR3 is TGTGCCATCAGTACCGTCTATGAGCAGTACTTC.

This clonotype appeared a few times. This chain connects TRBV15 to TRBJ2-7; the match to TRBD1 covers 10 bases. Germline CDR1 reads LNHNV; CDR2 reads YYDKDF (reference sequence). CDR3 size: 15 residues. J was trimmed by 6 bases and V by 1 base; bases with no gene match: 6. CDR3 sequence: CATSRVPGQGGEQYF. The CDR3 nucleotides are TGTGCCACCAGCAGAGTACCTGGACAGGGGGGCGAGCAGTACTTC. The entire variable domain, with the rest obtained from reference TRBV15 and TRBJ2-7, is as follows: DAMVIQNPRYQVTQFGKPVTLSCSQTLNHNVMYWYQQKSSQAPKLLFHYYDKDFNNEADTPDNFQSRRPNTSFCFLDIRSPGLGDTAMYLCATSRVPGQGGEQYFGPGTRLTVT.

This clonotype was recorded a few times. The genes are TRBV11-1 and TRBJ2-3, with D unresolved. Trimming took 5 bases from V and 0 from J, leaving 27 bases between them. CDR1 and CDR2 from the germline V gene are SGHAT and FQDESV (reference sequence). CDR3 length: 20 amino acids. The CDR3 DNA is TGTGCCAGCAGCGCCTCCGATCTCCCTCTCTACGGTAGTAGCACAGATACGCAGTATTTT. Its protein is CASSASDLPLYGSSTDTQYF.

V is TRBV4-3 and J is TRBJ1-1; D unresolved. CDR3 length: 12 amino acids. The V end was cut by 0 bases, the J end by 8 bases, with 7 bases between. Germline CDR1 and CDR2: LGHNA and YSLEER. The CDR3: CASSQDFGEAFF. The DNA of the CDR3 is TGCGCCAGCAGCCAAGATTTTGGGGAAGCTTTCTTT.

This chain links TRBV29-1 with TRBJ1-2; 7 bases fit TRBD1. Germline V lookup: CDR1 SQVTM, CDR2 ANQGSEA. The ends lost 6 bases at V and 8 bases at J; junction bases unmatched: 6. This CDR3 spans 11 amino acids. The CDR3 DNA sequence: TGCAGCGTCTACAGGGGTTCGGGCTACACCTTC. Translation: CSVYRGSGYTF.

The table lists this clonotype with a few counts. This chain connects TRBV5-1 to TRBJ2-7; D not certain. Deletions cut 3 bases from V and 3 bases from J, with 13 bases between. Per the germline V gene, CDR1 is SGHRS and CDR2 is YFSETQ. The CDR3 runs 14 residues. The CDR3 sequence: CASSWAPGDYEQYF. The CDR3 region has the DNA TGCGCCAGCAGCTGGGCTCCCGGTGACTACGAGCAGTACTTC.

As regards this clonotype: This likely comes from a read error, as the CDR3 has no conserved phenylalanine or tryptophan at its end. The gene calls are TRBV20-1 and TRBJ2-7; 8 bases are shared with TRBD2. There are 13 residues in the CDR3. Trimming at V came to 3 bases and at J to 3 bases, leaving 4 bases not matched to a gene. Per the germline V gene, CDR1 is DFQATT and CDR2 is SNEGSKA (reference sequence). CDR3 nucleotide sequence: TGCAGTGCTAGCGGGGCGGGGGGCTACGAGCAGTACCTC. Protein product: CSASGAGGYEQYL.

The chain employs TRBV5-1 and TRBJ2-7; TRBD2 matches at 13 bases. Germline values: CDR1 SGHRS, CDR2 YFSETQ. The CDR3 totals 15 residues. V shed 2 bases and J 5 bases; nucleotides not matched to a gene: 4. The CDR3 sequence: CASSFGLAGVDEQYF. As DNA, the CDR3 is TGCGCCAGCAGCTTCGGACTAGCGGGAGTGGACGAGCAGTACTTC. Variable domain in full (rest from reference TRBV5-1 and TRBJ2-7): KAGVTQTPRYLIKTRGQQVTLSCSPISGHRSVSWYQQTPGQGLQFLFEYFSETQRNKGNFPGRFSGRQFSNSRSEMNVSTLELGDSALYLCASSFGLAGVDEQYFGPGTRLTVT.

For the CDR3, the DNA is TGTGCCAGCAGCTTATTACCGGGACTAGCGGACGAGCAGTACTTC. It yields the protein CASSLLPGLADEQYF. V is TRBV7-2 and J is TRBJ2-7; TRBD2 matches 11 bases. The V and J ends lost 2 bases and 5 bases, in that order; junction bases with no gene match: 5. Germline V gene sequence: CDR1 SGHTA, CDR2 FQGNSA. CDR3 length: 15 residues.

V and J are TRBV2 and TRBJ1-1, with D hard to call. Trimming took 7 bases from V and 0 from J, leaving 9 bases between them. The CDR3 length is 13 residues. The V gene's germline CDR1 is SNHLY and CDR2 FYNNEI. Here the CDR3 DNA reads TGTGCCAGCAATTCAGCAATGAACACTGAAGCTTTCTTT. It yields the protein CASNSAMNTEAFF.

This clonotype was counted between two and nine times. The chain uses TRBV12-3 or TRBV12-4 and TRBJ2-7, with 9 bases that match TRBD2. V trimming: 5 bases; J trimming: 3 bases; junction bases outside the gene matches: 8. This CDR3 contains 15 residues. The CDR3 nucleotides are TGTGCCAGCAGTAAGGGACTAGCTGCGCACTACGAGCAGTACTTC. Translating gives CASSKGLAAHYEQYF.

This clonotype was detected ten times or more. The DNA for the CDR3 is TGTGCCATCAGTGGGGTCGATGGGAACGAGCAGTACTTC. Residues: CAISGVDGNEQYF. V usage is TRBV10-3 and J usage is TRBJ2-7; D is uncertain. The CDR3 consists of 13 residues. CDR1 is ENHRY and CDR2 is SYGVKD in the germline V gene. V gave up 4 bases and J gave up 5 bases, with 12 bases separating them.

The CDR3 DNA follows: TGTGCCAGCAGCCGGGACGGTGATAATGAAAAACTGTTTTTT. Its translation is CASSRDGDNEKLFF. The chain joins TRBV11-1 to TRBJ1-4; D is possibly TRBD1 (5 bases). The CDR3 runs to 14 residues. The germline gives CDR1 SGHAT, CDR2 FQDESV (reference sequence). Trimming pared 5 bases from V and 4 bases from J, leaving 11 bases between. The full variable domain, in which reference TRBV11-1 and TRBJ1-4 provide the parts outside the CDR3, is EAEVAQSPRYKITEKSQAVAFWCDPISGHATLYWYRQILGQGPELLVQFQDESVVDDSQLPKDRFSAERLKGVDSTLKIQPAELGDSAMYLCASSRDGDNEKLFFGSGTQLSVL.

V and J are TRBV5-6 and TRBJ2-2, with 8 bases identical to TRBD1. The V and J ends lost 4 bases and 5 bases, in that order; junction bases with no gene match: 10. Germline CDR1 SGHDT, CDR2 YYEEEE. There are 16 residues in the CDR3. CDR3 nucleotide sequence: TGTGCCAGCAGCAAAGGTCGACAGGGGCGAACCGGGGAGCTGTTTTTT. As protein: CASSKGRQGRTGELFF. Combining the CDR3 with reference TRBV5-6 and TRBJ2-2 gives the whole variable domain DAGVTQSPTHLIKTRGQQVTLRCSPKSGHDTVSWYQQALGQGPQFIFQYYEEEERQRGNFPDRFSGHQFPNYSSELNVNALLLGDSALYLCASSKGRQGRTGELFFGEGSRLTVL.

J is TRBJ2-1 and V is TRBV15; D may be TRBD2 (5 bases). Germline CDR1 LNHNV, CDR2 YYDKDF (reference sequence). The CDR3 spans 15 residues. Trimming shortened V by 7 bases and J by 0 bases, and 13 bases separated the two germline ends. The CDR3 reads CATKSGKSSYNEQFF. Written as DNA, the CDR3 is TGTGCCACCAAAAGCGGCAAAAGCTCCTACAATGAGCAGTTCTTC.

The J gene is TRBJ1-1, the V gene TRBV21-1; no check of the table's D call, TRBD1, against the DNA was made. TRBV21-1 is tagged as a pseudogene. This CDR3 spans 15 amino acids. The DNA for the CDR3 is TGTGCCAGCAGCAAAAGGGGTATACGGAACACTGAAGCTTTCTTT. Residues: CASSKRGIRNTEAFF.